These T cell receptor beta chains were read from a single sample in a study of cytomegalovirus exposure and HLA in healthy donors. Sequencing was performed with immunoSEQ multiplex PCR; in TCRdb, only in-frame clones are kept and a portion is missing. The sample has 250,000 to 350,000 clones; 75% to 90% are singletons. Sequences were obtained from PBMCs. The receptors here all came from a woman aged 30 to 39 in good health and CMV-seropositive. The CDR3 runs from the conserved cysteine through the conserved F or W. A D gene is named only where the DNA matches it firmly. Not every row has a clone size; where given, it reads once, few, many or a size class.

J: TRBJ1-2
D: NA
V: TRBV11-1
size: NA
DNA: TGTGCCAGCAGCGGGAGTCGGGGCTACACCTTC
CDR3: CASSGSRGYTF

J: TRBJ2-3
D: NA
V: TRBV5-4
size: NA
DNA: TGTGCCAGCAGCTATACGACAGGTATGGACACAGATACGCAGTATTTT
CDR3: CASSYTTGMDTDTQYF

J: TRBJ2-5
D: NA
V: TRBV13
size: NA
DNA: TGTGCCAGCAGACCGGGGGGCGGGATAGGTGGTTCTCCGGGGACCCAGTACTTC
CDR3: CASRPGGGIGGSPGTQYF

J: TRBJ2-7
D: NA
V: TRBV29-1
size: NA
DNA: TGCAGCGTTGAGATCACCACCGCGAACGAGCAGTACTTC
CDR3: CSVEITTANEQYF

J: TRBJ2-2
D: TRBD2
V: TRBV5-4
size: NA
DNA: TGTGCCAGCAGCCCTAGCGGGGGGAACACCGGGGAGCTGTTTTTT
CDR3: CASSPSGGNTGELFF

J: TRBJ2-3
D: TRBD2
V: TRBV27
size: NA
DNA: TGTGCCAGCAGTTTCCCCCCCGGGACTAGGGGCACAGATACGCAGTATTTT
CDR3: CASSFPPGTRGTDTQYF

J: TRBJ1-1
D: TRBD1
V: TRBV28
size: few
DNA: TGTGCCAGCAGTAGACAGGGGGCGCGGGACACTGAAGCTTTCTTT
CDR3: CASSRQGARDTEAFF

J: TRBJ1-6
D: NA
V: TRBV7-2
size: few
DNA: TGTGCCAGCAGCTTAGTTTCACCCCTCCACTTT
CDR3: CASSLVSPLHF

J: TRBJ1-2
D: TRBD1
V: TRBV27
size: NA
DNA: TGTGCCAGCAGGGACAGGGGGCGTAGTGGCTACACCTTC
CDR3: CASRDRGRSGYTF

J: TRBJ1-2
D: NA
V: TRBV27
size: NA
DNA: TGTGCCAGTGGTCAAAAGAGAGGCTACACCTTC
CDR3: CASGQKRGYTF

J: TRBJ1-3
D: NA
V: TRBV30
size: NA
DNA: TGTGCCGCCTCGGACTGGAGCTCTGGAAACACCATATATTTT
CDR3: CAASDWSSGNTIYF

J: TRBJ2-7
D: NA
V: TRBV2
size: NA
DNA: TGTGCCAGCCGACCGACAGACCGATTAGTCTACGAGCAGTACTTC
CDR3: CASRPTDRLVYEQYF

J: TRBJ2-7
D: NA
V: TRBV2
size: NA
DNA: TGTGCCAGCAGTGAACAGGACGGTAGCTCCTACGAGCAGTACTTC
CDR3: CASSEQDGSSYEQYF

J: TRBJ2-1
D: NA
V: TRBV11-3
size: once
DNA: TGTGCCAGCAGCTTAAGCAGGGGCATCTACAATGAGCAGTTCTTC
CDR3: CASSLSRGIYNEQFF

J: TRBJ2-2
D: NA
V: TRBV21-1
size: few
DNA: TGTGCCAGCAGCGAAAATAACGAGGCCGGGGAGCTGTTTTTT
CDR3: CASSENNEAGELFF

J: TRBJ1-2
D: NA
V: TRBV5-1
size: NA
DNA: TGCGCCAGCAGCTTGGATGGCAGGAATGACTATGGCTACACCTTC
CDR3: CASSLDGRNDYGYTF

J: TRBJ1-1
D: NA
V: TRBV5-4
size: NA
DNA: TGTGCCAGCAGCTTGGACCAGAACACTGAAGCTTTCTTT
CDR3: CASSLDQNTEAFF

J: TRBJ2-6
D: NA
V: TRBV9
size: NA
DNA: TGTGCCAGCAGCGGGGGGGCACATATCTCTGGGGCCAACGTCCTGACTTTC
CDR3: CASSGGAHISGANVLTF

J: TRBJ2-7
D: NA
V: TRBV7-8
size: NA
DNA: TGTGCCAGCACCAACTTGGGGTACGAGCAGTACTTC
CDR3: CASTNLGYEQYF

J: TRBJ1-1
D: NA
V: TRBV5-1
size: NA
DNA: TGCGCCAGCAGCTTGGGAGCTGAAGCTTTCTTT
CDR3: CASSLGAEAFF

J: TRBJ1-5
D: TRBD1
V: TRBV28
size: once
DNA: TGTGCCAGCAGTGGGACAGGTAGCAATCAGCCCCAGCATTTT
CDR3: CASSGTGSNQPQHF

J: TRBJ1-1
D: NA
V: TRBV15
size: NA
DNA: TGTGCCACCAGCAGAGTTAAGTACACTGAAGCTTTCTTT
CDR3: CATSRVKYTEAFF

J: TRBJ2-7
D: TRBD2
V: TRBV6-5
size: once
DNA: TGTGCCAGCAGCAAAGAGGGCGGGGGTCCATACGAGGAGTACTTC
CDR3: CASSKEGGGPYEEYF

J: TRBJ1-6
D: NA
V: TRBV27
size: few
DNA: TGTGCCAGCAGTTTATCCGGGGGGAGTTCACCCCTCCACTTT
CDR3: CASSLSGGSSPLHF

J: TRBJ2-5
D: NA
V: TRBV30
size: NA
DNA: TGTGCCTGGCAGGACTTCGTAGAGACCCAGTACTTC
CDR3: CAWQDFVETQYF

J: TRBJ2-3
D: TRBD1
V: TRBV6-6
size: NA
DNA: TGTGCCAGCAGTTCCGACGGACAGGCTCGAACAGATACGCAGTATTTT
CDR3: CASSSDGQARTDTQYF

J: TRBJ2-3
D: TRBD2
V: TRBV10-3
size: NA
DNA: TGTGCCACCGATAGCGGGGGGAAGGGCACAGATACGCAGTATTTT
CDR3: CATDSGGKGTDTQYF

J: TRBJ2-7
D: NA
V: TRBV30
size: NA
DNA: TGTGCCTGGAGTGCAGAGCGGGCCAGCTCCTACGAGCAGTACTTC
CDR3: CAWSAERASSYEQYF

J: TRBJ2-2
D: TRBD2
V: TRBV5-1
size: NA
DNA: TGCGCCAGCAGTCTTAGCGGGAGTGATACCGGGGAGCTGTTTTTT
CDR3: CASSLSGSDTGELFF

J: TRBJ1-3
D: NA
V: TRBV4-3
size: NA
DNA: TGCGCCAGCAGCCAGTACGGAGGAAACACCATATATTTT
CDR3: CASSQYGGNTIYF

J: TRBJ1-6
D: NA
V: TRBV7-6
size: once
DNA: TGTGCCAGCAGCTTATTTGAGGCAGGGAGTTCACCCCTCCACTTT
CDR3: CASSLFEAGSSPLHF

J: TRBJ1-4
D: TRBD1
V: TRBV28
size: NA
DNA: TGTGCCAGCAGTAGGGGGCCCGCTAATGAAAAACTGTTTTTT
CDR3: CASSRGPANEKLFF

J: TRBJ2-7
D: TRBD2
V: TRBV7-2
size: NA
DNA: TGTGCCAGCAGCATCGGACTAGCGGCGCTACTGTACGAGCAGTACTTC
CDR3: CASSIGLAALLYEQYF

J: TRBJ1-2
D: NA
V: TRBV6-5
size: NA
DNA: TGTGCCAGCAGTCAACGGACAGATGGCTACACCTTC
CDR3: CASSQRTDGYTF

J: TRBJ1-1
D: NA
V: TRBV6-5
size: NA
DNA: TGTGCCAGCAGTTACGGTTTAAGGGGAGACACTGAAGCTTTCTTT
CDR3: CASSYGLRGDTEAFF

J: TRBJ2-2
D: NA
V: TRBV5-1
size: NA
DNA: TGCGCCAGCAGCTTGGGTCACAGTACGAACACCGGGGAGCTGTTTTTT
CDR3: CASSLGHSTNTGELFF

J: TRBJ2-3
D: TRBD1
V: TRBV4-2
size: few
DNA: TGTGCCAGCAGCATCTCGGGACAGTACTCTAGCACAGATACGCAGTATTTT
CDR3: CASSISGQYSSTDTQYF

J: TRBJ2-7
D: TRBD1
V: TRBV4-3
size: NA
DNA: TGCGCCAGCAGCCAGGAGGGACAGGGCTACGAGCAGTACTTC
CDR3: CASSQEGQGYEQYF

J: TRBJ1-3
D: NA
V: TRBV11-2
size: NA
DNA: TGTGCCAGCAGCTTATTCCAGACCCTCCCTGGAGGAAACACCATATATTTT
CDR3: CASSLFQTLPGGNTIYF

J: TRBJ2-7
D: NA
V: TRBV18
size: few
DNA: TGTGCCAGCTCACCTCCGACACTCCACGAGCAGTACTTC
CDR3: CASSPPTLHEQYF

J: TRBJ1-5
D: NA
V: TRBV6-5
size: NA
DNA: TGTGCCAGCGGGGGGCAGCACAATCAGCCCCAGCATTTT
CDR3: CASGGQHNQPQHF

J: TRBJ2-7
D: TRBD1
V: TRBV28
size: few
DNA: TGTGCCAGCAGGCCTCCAGGGACAGGGGCCTACGAGCAGTACTTC
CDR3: CASRPPGTGAYEQYF

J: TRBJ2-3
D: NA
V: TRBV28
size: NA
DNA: TGTGCCAGCAGTCCACGACTAGTTGCCCGCACAGATACGCAGTATTTT
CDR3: CASSPRLVARTDTQYF

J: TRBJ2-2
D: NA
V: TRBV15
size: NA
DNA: TGTGCCACCAGCAGAGTCTCGGGTTGGAAGCGAGGGGAGCTGTTTTTT
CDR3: CATSRVSGWKRGELFF

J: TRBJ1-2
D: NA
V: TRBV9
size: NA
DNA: TGTGCCAGCAGCGTCGAACCCCGCAGCTATGGCTACACCTTC
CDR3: CASSVEPRSYGYTF

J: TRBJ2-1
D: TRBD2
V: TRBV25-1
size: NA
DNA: TGTGCCAGCAGTGTAAATAGCGGGGGGGCGGAGTTCTTC
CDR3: CASSVNSGGAEFF

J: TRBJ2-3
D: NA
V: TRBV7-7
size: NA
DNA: TGTGCCAGCAACCCGAAACTCAGGGCGACGGCTGGCACAGATACGCAGTATTTT
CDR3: CASNPKLRATAGTDTQYF

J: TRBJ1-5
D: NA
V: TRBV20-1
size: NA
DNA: TGCAGTGCGGGTAGACAGCCCCAGCATTTT
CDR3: CSAGRQPQHF

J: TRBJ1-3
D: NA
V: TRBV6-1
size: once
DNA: TGTGCCAGCAGCGAGATAGGAAACACCATATATTTT
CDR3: CASSEIGNTIYF

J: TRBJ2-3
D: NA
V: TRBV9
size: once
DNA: TGTGCCAGCAGCACCCTGGGGGTCTCACCCACAGATACGCAGTATTTT
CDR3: CASSTLGVSPTDTQYF

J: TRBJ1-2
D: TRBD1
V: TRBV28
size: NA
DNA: TGTGCCAGCAGTTTATCGTCGGGCAGGGGGCTCCGGAACTATGGCTACACCTTC
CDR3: CASSLSSGRGLRNYGYTF

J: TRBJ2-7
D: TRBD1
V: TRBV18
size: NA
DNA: TGTGCCAGCTCACCGGACAGGACCTCTGGTTTGTACTTC
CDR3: CASSPDRTSGLYF

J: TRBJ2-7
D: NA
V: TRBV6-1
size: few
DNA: TGTGCCAGCAGAAATTACGAGCAGTACTTC
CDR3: CASRNYEQYF

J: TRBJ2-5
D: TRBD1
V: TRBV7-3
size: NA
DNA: TGTGCCAGCAGCTCGACAGGGGGTAGGGGAGAGACCCAGTACTTC
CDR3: CASSSTGGRGETQYF

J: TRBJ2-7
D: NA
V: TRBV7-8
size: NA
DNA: TGTGCCAGCAGCTTAGCGTGGTCCCAGGGAATTTACTACGAGCAGTACTTC
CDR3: CASSLAWSQGIYYEQYF

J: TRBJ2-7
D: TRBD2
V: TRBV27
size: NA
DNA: TGTGCCAGCAGTTTATCGGGGGTAGCGGGAATCCTTCAATACGAGCAGTACTTC
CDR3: CASSLSGVAGILQYEQYF

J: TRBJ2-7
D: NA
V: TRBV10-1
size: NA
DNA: TGCGCCAGCAGTGAGCAAGAGCAGTACTTC
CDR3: CASSEQEQYF

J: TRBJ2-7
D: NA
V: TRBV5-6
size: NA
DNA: TGTGCCAGCAGCTTGGGACAGGAGAACTACGAGCAGTACTTC
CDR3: CASSLGQENYEQYF

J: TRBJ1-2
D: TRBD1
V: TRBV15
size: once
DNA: TGTGCCACCAGCAGAGTCCTTTTCGACAGGGCGGAGGGCTACACCTTC
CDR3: CATSRVLFDRAEGYTF

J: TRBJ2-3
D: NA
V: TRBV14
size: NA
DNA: TGTGCCAGCAGCCAAGTCTATCCTAGCTGGGCAGATACGCAGTATTTT
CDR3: CASSQVYPSWADTQYF